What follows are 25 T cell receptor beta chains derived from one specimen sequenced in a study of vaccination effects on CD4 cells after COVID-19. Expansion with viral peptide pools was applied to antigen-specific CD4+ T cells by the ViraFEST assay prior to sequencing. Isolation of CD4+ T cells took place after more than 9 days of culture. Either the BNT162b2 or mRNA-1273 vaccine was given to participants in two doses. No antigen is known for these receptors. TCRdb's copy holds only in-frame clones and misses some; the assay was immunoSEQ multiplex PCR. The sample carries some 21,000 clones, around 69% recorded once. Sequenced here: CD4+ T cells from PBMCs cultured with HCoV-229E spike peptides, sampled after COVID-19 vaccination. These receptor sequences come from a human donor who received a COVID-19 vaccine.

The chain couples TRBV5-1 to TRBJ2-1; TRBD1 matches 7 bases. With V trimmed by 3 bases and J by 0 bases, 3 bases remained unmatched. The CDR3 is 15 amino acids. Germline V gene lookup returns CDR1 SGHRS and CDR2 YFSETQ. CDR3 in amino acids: CASSSGQSSYNEQFF. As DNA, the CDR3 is TGCGCCAGCAGCTCGGGACAGAGCTCCTACAATGAGCAGTTCTTC.

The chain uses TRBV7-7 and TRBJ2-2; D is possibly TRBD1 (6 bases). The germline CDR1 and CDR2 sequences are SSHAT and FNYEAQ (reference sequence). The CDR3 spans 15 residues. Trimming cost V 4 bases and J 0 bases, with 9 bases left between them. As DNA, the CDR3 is TGTGCCAGCAGCTGGGACACTACGAACACCGGGGAGCTGTTTTTT. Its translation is CASSWDTTNTGELFF.

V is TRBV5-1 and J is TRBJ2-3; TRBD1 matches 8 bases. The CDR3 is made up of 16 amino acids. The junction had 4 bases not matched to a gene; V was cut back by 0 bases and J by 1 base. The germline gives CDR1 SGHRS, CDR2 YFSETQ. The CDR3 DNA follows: TGCGCCAGCAGCTTGGTACAGGGGGGTGGCACAGATACGCAGTATTTT. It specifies CASSLVQGGGTDTQYF.

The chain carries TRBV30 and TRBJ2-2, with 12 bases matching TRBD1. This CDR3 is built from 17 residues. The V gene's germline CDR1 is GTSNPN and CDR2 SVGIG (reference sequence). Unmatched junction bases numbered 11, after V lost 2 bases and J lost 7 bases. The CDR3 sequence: CAWSLSPGQGAVGELFF. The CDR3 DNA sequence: TGTGCCTGGAGTCTTAGTCCGGGACAGGGGGCGGTCGGGGAGCTGTTTTTT.

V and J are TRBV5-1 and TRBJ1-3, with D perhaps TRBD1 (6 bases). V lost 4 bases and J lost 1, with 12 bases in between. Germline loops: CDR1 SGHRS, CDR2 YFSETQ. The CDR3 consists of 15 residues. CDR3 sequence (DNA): TGCGCCAGCAGCCAGGAAACAGGGTCTGGAAACACCATATATTTT. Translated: CASSQETGSGNTIYF.

The CDR3 loop reads CASSLVTGDFGTEAFF. DNA for the CDR3: TGCGCCAGCAGCTTGGTTACAGGGGACTTTGGGACTGAAGCTTTCTTT. The chain couples TRBV5-1 to TRBJ1-1; 7 nucleotides agree with TRBD1. There are 16 residues in the CDR3. Trimming cost V 0 bases and J 5 bases; bases outside gene matches: 10. Germline V lookup: CDR1 SGHRS, CDR2 YFSETQ.

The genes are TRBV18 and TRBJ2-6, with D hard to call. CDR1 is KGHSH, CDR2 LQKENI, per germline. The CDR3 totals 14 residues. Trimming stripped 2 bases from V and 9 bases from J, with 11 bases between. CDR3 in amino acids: CASSPYGEINVLTF. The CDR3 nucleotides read TGTGCCAGCTCACCATATGGAGAGATCAACGTCCTGACTTTC.

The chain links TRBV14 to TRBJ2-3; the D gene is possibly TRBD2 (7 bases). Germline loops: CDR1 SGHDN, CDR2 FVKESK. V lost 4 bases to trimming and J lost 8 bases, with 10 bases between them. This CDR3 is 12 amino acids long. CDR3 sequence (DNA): TGTGCCAGCAGCCGGGAGGGGGTTACGCAGTATTTT. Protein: CASSREGVTQYF.

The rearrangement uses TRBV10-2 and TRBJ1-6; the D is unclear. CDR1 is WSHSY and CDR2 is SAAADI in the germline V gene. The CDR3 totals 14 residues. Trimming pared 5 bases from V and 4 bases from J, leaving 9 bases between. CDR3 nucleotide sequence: TGCGCCAGCAGTCCCACCGATTATAATTCACCCCTCCACTTT. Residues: CASSPTDYNSPLHF.

CDR3 bases: TGCGCCAGCAGCCCCAGGACAGGAAGAAATGAAAAACTGTTTTTT. This encodes CASSPRTGRNEKLFF. The gene calls are TRBV10-1 and TRBJ1-4; 7 nucleotides match TRBD1. The germline V gene encodes CDR1 WNHNN and CDR2 SYGVQD (reference sequence). J was trimmed by 5 bases and V by 6 bases; bases with no gene match: 9. This CDR3 has 15 residues.

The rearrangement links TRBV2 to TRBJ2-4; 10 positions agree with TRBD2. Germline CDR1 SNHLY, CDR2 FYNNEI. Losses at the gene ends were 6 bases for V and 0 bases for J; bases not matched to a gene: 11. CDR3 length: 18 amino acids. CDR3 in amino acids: CASRTLISGGLAKNIQYF. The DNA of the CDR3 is TGTGCCAGCAGGACCCTCATTAGCGGGGGGCTAGCCAAAAACATTCAGTACTTC.

CDR3 bases: TGTGCCAGCAGTTTTTTTCCTGGGGGGACTGAAGCTTTCTTT. Amino acids: CASSFFPGGTEAFF. The rearrangement links TRBV27 to TRBJ1-1, with D possibly TRBD1 on 5 matching bases. With 3 bases removed from V and 5 bases from J, the gap between germline ends came to 13 bases. This CDR3 region has 14 residues. The V gene's germline CDR1 is MNHEY and CDR2 SMNVEV (reference sequence).

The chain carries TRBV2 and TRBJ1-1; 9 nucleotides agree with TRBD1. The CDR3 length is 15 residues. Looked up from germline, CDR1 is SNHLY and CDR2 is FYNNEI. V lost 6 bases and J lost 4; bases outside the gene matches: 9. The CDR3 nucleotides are TGTGCCAGCAGACCCTTACAGGGGGCCGGCACTGAAGCTTTCTTT. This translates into CASRPLQGAGTEAFF.

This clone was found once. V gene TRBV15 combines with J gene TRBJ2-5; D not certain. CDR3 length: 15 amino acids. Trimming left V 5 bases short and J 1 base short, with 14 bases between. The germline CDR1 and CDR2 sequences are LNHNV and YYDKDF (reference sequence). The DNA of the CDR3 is TGTGCCACCAGCCAAGCTATCGGTGCCCAAGAGACCCAGTACTTC. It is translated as CATSQAIGAQETQYF.

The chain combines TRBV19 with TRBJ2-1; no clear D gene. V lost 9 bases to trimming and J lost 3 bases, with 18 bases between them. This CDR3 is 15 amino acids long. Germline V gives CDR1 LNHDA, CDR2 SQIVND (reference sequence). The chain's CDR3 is CASSEWVSYYNEQFF. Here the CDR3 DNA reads TGTGCCAGCTCCGAATGGGTTTCCTACTACAATGAGCAGTTCTTC.

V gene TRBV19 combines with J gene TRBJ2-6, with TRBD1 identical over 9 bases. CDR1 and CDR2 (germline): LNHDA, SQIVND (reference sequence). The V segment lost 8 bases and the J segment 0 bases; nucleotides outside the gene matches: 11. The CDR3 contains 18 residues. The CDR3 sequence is CASHFFGGQGSGANVLTF. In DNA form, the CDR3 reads TGTGCCAGTCATTTCTTCGGGGGACAGGGCTCTGGGGCCAACGTCCTGACTTTC.

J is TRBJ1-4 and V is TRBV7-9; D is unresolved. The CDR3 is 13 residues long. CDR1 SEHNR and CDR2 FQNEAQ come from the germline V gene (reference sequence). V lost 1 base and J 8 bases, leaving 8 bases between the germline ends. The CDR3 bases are TGTGCCAGCAGCTTAGGGACGGGCGAAAAACTGTTTTTT. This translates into CASSLGTGEKLFF.

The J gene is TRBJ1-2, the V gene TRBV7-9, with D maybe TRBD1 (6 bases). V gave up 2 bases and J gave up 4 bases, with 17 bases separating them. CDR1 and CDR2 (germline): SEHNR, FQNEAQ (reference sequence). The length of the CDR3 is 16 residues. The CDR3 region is CASSLNRAPLSYGYTF. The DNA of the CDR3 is TGTGCCAGCAGCTTAAACAGGGCACCTCTGAGCTATGGCTACACCTTC.

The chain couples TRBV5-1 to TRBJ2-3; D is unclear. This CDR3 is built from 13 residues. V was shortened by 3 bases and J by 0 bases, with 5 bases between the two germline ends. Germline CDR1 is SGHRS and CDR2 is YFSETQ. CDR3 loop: CASSSQSTDTQYF. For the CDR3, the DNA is TGCGCCAGCAGCTCCCAAAGCACAGATACGCAGTATTTT.

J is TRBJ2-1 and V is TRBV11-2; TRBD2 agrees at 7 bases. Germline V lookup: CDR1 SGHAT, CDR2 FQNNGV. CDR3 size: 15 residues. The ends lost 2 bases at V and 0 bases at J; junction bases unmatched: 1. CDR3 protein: CASSLRGSSYNEQFF. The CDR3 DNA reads TGTGCCAGCAGCTTACGCGGGAGCTCCTACAATGAGCAGTTCTTC.

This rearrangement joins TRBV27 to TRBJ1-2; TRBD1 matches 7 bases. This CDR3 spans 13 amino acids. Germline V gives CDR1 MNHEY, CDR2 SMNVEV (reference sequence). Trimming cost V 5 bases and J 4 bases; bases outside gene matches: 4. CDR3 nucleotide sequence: TGTGCCAGCAGTCTCCGGGACAGCTATGGCTACACCTTC. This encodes CASSLRDSYGYTF.

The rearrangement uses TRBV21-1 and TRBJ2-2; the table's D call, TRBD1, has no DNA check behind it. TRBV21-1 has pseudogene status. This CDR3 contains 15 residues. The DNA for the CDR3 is TGTGCCAGCAGCGGGGACAGTGTTTTCACCGGGGAGCTGTTTTTT. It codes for CASSGDSVFTGELFF.

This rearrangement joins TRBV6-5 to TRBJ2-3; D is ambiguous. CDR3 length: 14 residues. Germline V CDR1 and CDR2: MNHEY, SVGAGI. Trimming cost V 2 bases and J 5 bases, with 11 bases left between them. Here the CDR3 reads CASSYTLAGDTQYF. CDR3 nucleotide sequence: TGTGCCAGCAGTTACACGTTAGCAGGAGATACGCAGTATTTT.

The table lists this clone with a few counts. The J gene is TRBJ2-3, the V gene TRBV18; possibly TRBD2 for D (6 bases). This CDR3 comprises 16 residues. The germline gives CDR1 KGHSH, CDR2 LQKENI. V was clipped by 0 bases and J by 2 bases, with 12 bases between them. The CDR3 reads CASSPPGGGATDTQYF. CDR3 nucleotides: TGTGCCAGCTCACCACCGGGGGGTGGGGCCACAGATACGCAGTATTTT.

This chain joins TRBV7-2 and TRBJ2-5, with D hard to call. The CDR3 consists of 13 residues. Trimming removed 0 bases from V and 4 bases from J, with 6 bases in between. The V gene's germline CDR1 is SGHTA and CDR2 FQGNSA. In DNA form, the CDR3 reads TGTGCCAGCAGCTTAGCCCTGCGAGAGACCCAGTACTTC. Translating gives CASSLALRETQYF.